This T cell receptor beta chain was observed in a study of control samples from healthy donors and cancer patients. This CDR3 is 15 amino acids long. Looked up from germline, CDR1 is LNHNV and CDR2 is YYDKDF (reference sequence). V was trimmed by 1 base and J by 5 bases, leaving 14 bases between them. Using immunoSEQ multiplex PCR, the repertoire was profiled, and TCRdb retains in-frame clones only, with some absent. Seen here are fewer than 200,000 clones, 93% observed once, and the top ten hold about 4%. Sequencing used blood. This receptor was taken from an older woman in good health. The V and J genes are TRBV15 and TRBJ1-2; no clear D. In DNA, the CDR3 is TGTGCCACCAGCAGAGGTGGGAATAAGGGATATGGCTACACCTTC. Translation gives CATSRGGNKGYGYTF.